Below are 11 T cell receptor beta chains sequenced from a single sample in a study of OX40 agonist ivuxolimab in advanced cancers. The data were produced by immunoSEQ multiplex PCR, yet TCRdb's version contains in-frame clones alone and is incomplete. The profile covers about 100,000 clones, with around 94% appearing a single time and about 2.6% taken by the ten largest. The sample here was CD4+ or CD8+ T cells sorted from blood, taken in a trial of the OX40 agonist ivuxolimab. These receptors were taken from an adult with an advanced solid tumor such as melanoma, head and neck, liver or kidney cancer.

The chain joins TRBV5-6 to TRBJ1-5; the D is unclear. This CDR3 has 13 residues. Trimming took off 3 bases at V and 3 bases at J, with 7 bases between the two ends. Germline V CDR1 and CDR2: SGHDT, YYEEEE. CDR3: CASSWAANQPQHF. The CDR3 DNA is TGTGCCAGCAGCTGGGCAGCCAATCAGCCCCAGCATTTT.

This chain uses TRBV11-2 with TRBJ2-5; 15 bases match TRBD2. This CDR3 is 15 amino acids long. The germline CDR1 and CDR2 sequences are SGHAT and FQNNGV. Trimming removed 5 bases from V and 5 bases from J; junction bases left unmatched: 3. CDR3 in amino acids: CASSGTSGRMETQYF. The CDR3 DNA follows: TGTGCCAGCAGCGGGACTAGCGGGAGGATGGAGACCCAGTACTTC.

The CDR3 loop is CASSLSPNSRGYTF. CDR3 bases: TGTGCCAGCAGTTTATCCCCTAATTCGAGGGGCTACACCTTC. The chain links TRBV27 to TRBJ1-2; no definite D call. Trimming left V 0 bases short and J 8 bases short, with 13 bases between. The CDR3 is 14 residues long. The germline CDR1 and CDR2 sequences are MNHEY and SMNVEV (reference sequence).

The V gene is TRBV19, the J gene TRBJ1-5, with 7 bases fitting TRBD1. This CDR3 region has 13 residues. Trimming took 9 bases from V and 6 from J; bases not matched to a gene: 8. Germline loops: CDR1 LNHDA, CDR2 SQIVND (reference sequence). The CDR3 region is CASSTGFRQPQHF. The CDR3 coding sequence is TGTGCCAGCTCGACAGGGTTCCGTCAGCCCCAGCATTTT.

The chain is built from TRBV7-8 and TRBJ1-2; D gene uncertain. The CDR3 sequence is 14 residues long. The V gene's germline CDR1 is SGHVS and CDR2 FQNEAQ. Trimming removed 4 bases from V and 4 bases from J, with 13 bases in between. The CDR3 DNA reads as TGTGCCAGCAGCTCCCCGGAAAGGAGCTATGGCTACACCTTC. This codes for CASSSPERSYGYTF.

The CDR3 loop reads CASSPSGFSNQPQHF. For the CDR3, the DNA is TGTGCCAGCAGCCCGTCAGGATTTAGCAATCAGCCCCAGCATTTT. This chain joins TRBV9 and TRBJ1-5; D ambiguous. This CDR3 spans 15 amino acids. V was clipped by 4 bases and J by 0 bases, with 11 bases between them. From germline, CDR1 is SGDLS and CDR2 YYNGEE.

CDR3 sequence reads: CASSHLSDNEQFF. CDR3 nucleotides: TGTGCCAGCAGCCACCTCTCAGACAATGAGCAGTTCTTC. The gene calls are TRBV14 and TRBJ2-1; D is uncertain. V lost 3 bases and J 5 bases, leaving 8 bases between the germline ends. The germline V gene encodes CDR1 SGHDN and CDR2 FVKESK. This CDR3 has 13 amino acids.

The V gene is TRBV11-2, the J gene TRBJ2-5; perhaps D is TRBD1 or TRBD2 (5 bases each). Germline V gene lookup returns CDR1 SGHAT and CDR2 FQNNGV. The CDR3 spans 11 residues. V shed 10 bases and J shed 5 bases, with 11 bases lying between them. The CDR3 bases are TGTGCCATCCGGGGCAGGGAGACCCAGTACTTC. Its translation is CAIRGRETQYF.

The rearrangement links TRBV14 to TRBJ2-7, with 7 bases identical to TRBD2. V dropped 1 base and J dropped 5; count of bases not matched to a gene: 20. The CDR3 contains 19 residues. Germline CDR1 is SGHDN and CDR2 is FVKESK. The DNA of the CDR3 is TGTGCCAGCAGCCAAGCGGGGGAGGATAGCGGGTTTCCTAACCACGAGCAGTACTTC. Residues: CASSQAGEDSGFPNHEQYF.

This chain connects TRBV9 to TRBJ1-1, with D perhaps TRBD1 (5 bases). V gave up 4 bases and J gave up 0 bases, with 16 bases separating them. This CDR3 has 16 amino acids. Germline CDR1 and CDR2: SGDLS and YYNGEE. The CDR3 nucleotides read TGTGCCAGCAGCTTAGACCCACAGGCCATGAACACTGAAGCTTTCTTT. Translating it yields CASSLDPQAMNTEAFF.

The rearrangement joins TRBV30 to TRBJ1-2; 7 positions agree with TRBD1. The germline CDR1 and CDR2 sequences are GTSNPN and SVGIG (reference sequence). This CDR3 spans 14 amino acids. Trimming at V came to 4 bases and at J to 4 bases, leaving 9 bases not matched to a gene. For the CDR3, the DNA is TGTGCCTGGAACTCAGGGGGGGGTGGCTATGGCTACACCTTC. Protein product: CAWNSGGGGYGYTF.